This T cell receptor (beta chain) was captured by sequencing in a study of glioma-infiltrating T cells after dendritic cell vaccination. Study-wide points: Higher pretreatment TIL content predicted longer progression-free time and survival.

Losses at the gene ends were 4 bases for V and 1 base for J; bases not matched to a gene: 3. CDR1 SGHRS and CDR2 YFSETQ come from the germline V gene. This CDR3 spans 15 amino acids. Time point described: after dendritic cell vaccination, including at tumor progression/relapse. Only patients with spare fresh-frozen tumor and over two years of follow-up were included. TCRB CDR3 was amplified from 2 ug genomic DNA or less. Amplification used 60 V beta primers and 13 J beta primers. The assay was immunoSEQ multiplex PCR, and TCRdb's table has in-frame clones only and misses some. The sample has fewer than 70,000 clones, under 90% seen once. Details on this clone: Its matching antigen is unknown.

V and J are TRBV5-1 and TRBJ2-3, with 10 bases matching TRBD2. The receptor comes from a human donor with glioblastoma. This sample comprised blood, obtained after dendritic cell vaccination. CDR3 protein: CASSKRGGGTDTQYF. CDR3 nucleotides: TGCGCCAGCAGCAAGCGGGGGGGCGGCACAGATACGCAGTATTTT.